One sample yielded the 3 T cell receptor beta chains listed below, sequenced in a study of vaccination and CD4 T cells after COVID-19. The treatment here: approximately 9-day PBMC culture with coronavirus spike peptide pools or control peptides (ViraFEST assay). The Oncomine TCR Beta short-read assay generated sequence data from the DNA of cultured CD4+ T cells. TCRdb re-called the PCR reads with MiXCR, one entry per CDR3 protein. The sample lists roughly 8,900 distinct CDR3 sequences; 50% to 80% were seen once. The antigens these receptors bind are not known. The sample taken for sequencing was CD4+ T cells from blood, cultured in vitro. The receptors derive from a human donor who had recovered from COVID-19.

This rearrangement joins TRBV7-8 to TRBJ1-5; 8 bases agree with TRBD1. Germline V lookup: CDR1 SGHVS, CDR2 FQNEAQ. J was trimmed by 0 bases and V by 5 bases; bases with no gene match: 21. CDR3 length equals 21 residues. This CDR3 is CASSPPGRGLTRNHSNQPQHF. CDR3 nucleotide sequence: TGTGCCAGCAGCCCTCCCGGCAGGGGGCTTACGCGAAATCATAGCAATCAGCCCCAGCATTTT.

The rearrangement links TRBV7-2 to TRBJ2-3, with TRBD2 identical over 7 bases. The CDR3 length is 15 residues. Germline assignment: CDR1 SGHTA and CDR2 FQGNSA. V shed 4 bases, J shed 3 bases, and the junction held 7 bases outside the gene matches. CDR3 DNA sequence: TGTGCCAGCAGCTCCCCAGCGGGGTGGACAGATACGCAGTATTTT. Translating it yields CASSSPAGWTDTQYF.

V is TRBV6-1 and J is TRBJ1-5; TRBD1 matches 10 bases. CDR3 length: 16 residues. Germline V gene data show CDR1 as MNHNS and CDR2 as SASEGT. V lost 1 base to trimming and J lost 4 bases; unmatched junction nucleotides: 4. CDR3 sequence: CASSEGTGGHNQPQHF. The CDR3 DNA follows: TGTGCCAGCAGTGAAGGGACAGGGGGACATAATCAGCCCCAGCATTTT.